The rows below give T cell receptor beta chains drawn from one sample of a study of response to subunit inactivated influenza vaccine. Each CDR3 protein is one row after TCRdb ran MiXCR on the RT-PCR reads. The sample lists some 640,000 distinct CDR3 sequences; 14% were seen once. Material: PBMCs from blood, obtained around 15 days before vaccination. The receptor source for this set is a man aged 50 to 59 who received an inactivated influenza vaccine. Both conserved end residues are part of each CDR3.

J: TRBJ2-1; V: TRBV7-2; CDR3: CASSPGLAGLSF
J: TRBJ2-7; V: TRBV20-1; CDR3: CSAQARGPRQWEQYF
J: TRBJ2-3; V: TRBV4-1; CDR3: CASSQEPRLTRNFADTQYF
J: TRBJ2-2; V: TRBV10-3; CDR3: CAISELTAAAGELFF
J: TRBJ2-3; V: TRBV20-1; CDR3: CSAEGRGTQYF
J: TRBJ2-5; V: TRBV5-1; CDR3: CASSLSRPEKTQYF
J: TRBJ2-3; V: TRBV6-2/TRBV6-3; CDR3: CASSFVAGTQYF
J: TRBJ2-3; V: TRBV5-1; CDR3: CASSFHHQLGTDTQYF
J: TRBJ1-2; V: TRBV4-3; CDR3: CASSQERGTYYGYTF
J: TRBJ1-4; V: TRBV28; CDR3: CASSLYGAEKLFF
J: TRBJ2-2; V: TRBV4-1; CDR3: CASSRVPTEELFF
J: TRBJ1-4; V: TRBV5-1; CDR3: CASRPRRGLNEKLFF
J: TRBJ2-7; V: TRBV2; CDR3: CASSDYGRPYEQYF
J: TRBJ2-1; V: TRBV20-1; CDR3: CSARETSGSEQFF
J: TRBJ2-1; V: TRBV20-1; CDR3: CSARIPSGSHNEQFF
J: TRBJ2-3; V: TRBV4-3; CDR3: CASSRGSGGGRSTDTQYF
J: TRBJ2-2; V: TRBV25-1; CDR3: CASSESRFEGGYPGLAGTGELFF
J: TRBJ2-7; V: TRBV10-3; CDR3: CAISERPSYEQYF
J: TRBJ2-1; V: TRBV5-1; CDR3: CASSGSGLYNEQFF
J: TRBJ1-1; V: TRBV18; CDR3: CASSPPTGGLTEAFF
J: TRBJ2-1; V: TRBV5-1; CDR3: CASGSGGPSYNEQFF
J: TRBJ2-1; V: TRBV7-9; CDR3: CASSFPGQSLFF
J: TRBJ1-5; V: TRBV6-1; CDR3: CASSPNTQGNQPQHF
J: TRBJ2-1; V: TRBV20-1; CDR3: CSARDRQGRPLSSYNEQFF
J: TRBJ1-6; V: TRBV3-1; CDR3: CASSRRDGHNSPLHF
J: TRBJ2-5; V: TRBV6-5; CDR3: CASSYGFGGQETQYF
J: TRBJ2-1; V: TRBV25-1; CDR3: CASSETGRFGAYNEQFF
J: TRBJ2-1; V: TRBV4-3; CDR3: CASSRLGKGGYDEQFF
J: TRBJ2-1; V: TRBV20-1; CDR3: CSASPSGRAYNEQFF
J: TRBJ2-7; V: TRBV30; CDR3: CAWRKTGGTYEQYF
J: TRBJ2-2; V: TRBV12-3/TRBV12-4; CDR3: CASSLPGTAGELFF
J: TRBJ1-5; V: TRBV20-1; CDR3: CSAIRQGSNQPQHF
J: TRBJ2-2; V: TRBV3-1; CDR3: CASTATGELFF
J: TRBJ2-1; V: TRBV5-1; CDR3: CASSLGGSGSYNEQFF
J: TRBJ2-1; V: TRBV29-1; CDR3: CSVVAGGIGEQFF
J: TRBJ2-2; V: TRBV6-1; CDR3: CASYKGVNTGELFF
J: TRBJ2-7; V: TRBV4-2; CDR3: CASSHEIAYHEQYF
J: TRBJ2-5; V: TRBV4-3; CDR3: CASSERLSGSETQYF
J: TRBJ2-3; V: TRBV7-2; CDR3: CASSFRDYPTDTQYF
J: TRBJ2-5; V: TRBV5-1; CDR3: CASSSYPTGTYQETQYF
J: TRBJ2-2; V: TRBV10-3; CDR3: CAIPGGRGGELFF
J: TRBJ2-3; V: TRBV7-2; CDR3: CATRGGNGDTQYF
J: TRBJ1-4; V: TRBV4-1; CDR3: CASSRGGLGKLFF
J: TRBJ2-4; V: TRBV7-9; CDR3: CASSFPTGTKNIQYF
J: TRBJ1-2; V: TRBV28; CDR3: CASSLAQGARGYTF
J: TRBJ2-7; V: TRBV29-1; CDR3: CSVDKPGTAGEQYF
J: TRBJ2-3; V: TRBV5-4; CDR3: CASSLGGRISTDTQYF
J: TRBJ2-2; V: TRBV28; CDR3: CASSPPRLAGARELFF
J: TRBJ2-3; V: TRBV14; CDR3: CASSQEGWLTDTQYF
J: TRBJ2-4; V: TRBV7-2; CDR3: CASSLGLWTVGTKNIQYF
J: TRBJ1-1; V: TRBV2; CDR3: CASSEGPHRVAEAFF
J: TRBJ2-7; V: TRBV29-1; CDR3: CSVGGANEQYF
J: TRBJ1-5; V: TRBV30; CDR3: CAWSTGQTNQPQHF
J: TRBJ2-1; V: TRBV7-9; CDR3: CASSLALRLALHNEQFF
J: TRBJ2-2; V: TRBV10-3; CDR3: CAISEPQGRWGLSTGELFF